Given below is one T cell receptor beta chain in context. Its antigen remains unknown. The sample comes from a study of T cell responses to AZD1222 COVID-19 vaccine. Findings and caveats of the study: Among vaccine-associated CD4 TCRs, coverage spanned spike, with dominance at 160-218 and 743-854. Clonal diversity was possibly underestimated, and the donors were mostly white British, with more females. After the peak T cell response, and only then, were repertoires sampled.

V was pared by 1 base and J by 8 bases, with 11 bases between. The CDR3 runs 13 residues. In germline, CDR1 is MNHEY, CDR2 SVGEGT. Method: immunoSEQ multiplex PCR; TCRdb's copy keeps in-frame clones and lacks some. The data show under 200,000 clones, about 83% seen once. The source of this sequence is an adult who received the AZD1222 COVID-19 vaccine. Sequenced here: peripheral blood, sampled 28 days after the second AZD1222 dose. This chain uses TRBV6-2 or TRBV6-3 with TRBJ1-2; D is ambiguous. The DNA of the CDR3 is TGTGCCAGCAGTTACTATGCGGATAGGGGCTACACCTTC. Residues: CASSYYADRGYTF.